This T cell receptor beta chain was identified during a study of T-cell reconstitution after alpha-beta-depleted transplantation in children. Preparing the TCRbeta library involved the use of unique molecular identifiers. TCRdb reanalysed the PCR reads using MiXCR and keeps one entry per CDR3 protein. The data contain 200,000 to 250,000 distinct CDR3 sequences, about 12% of them singletons. This clonotype was counted only a few times. The V gene's germline CDR1 is MNHNS and CDR2 SASEGT. V was cut by 5 bases and J by 6 bases, with 9 bases left in between. CDR3 length equals 12 residues. The sample here was PBMCs from the stem cell graft donor, taken from the stem cell graft. This receptor was taken from a human donor who donated a stem cell graft to a child with acute lymphoblastic leukemia. The chain couples TRBV6-1 to TRBJ2-3; a weak D match, TRBD1 (5 bases). Written as DNA, the CDR3 is TGTGCCAGCAGTAAACAGGCGGATACGCAGTATTTT. Residues: CASSKQADTQYF.